Following are 25 T cell receptor beta chains from one sample sequenced in a study of blood T cell repertoires in COVID-19. Profiled with immunoSEQ multiplex PCR; TCRdb holds only in-frame clones, not every one. Among hundreds of thousands of clones listed, 80% to 90% were seen once. Material: PBMCs or T cells enriched from blood (not recorded which). Receptor source: a woman in her late teens or twenties who had recovered from COVID-19.

The chain links TRBV27 to TRBJ1-2; TRBD1 is a possible D gene (5 bases). The CDR3 loop spans 13 amino acids. Germline CDR1 MNHEY, CDR2 SMNVEV (reference sequence). V was shortened by 5 bases and J by 8 bases, with 15 bases between the two germline ends. The CDR3 DNA reads as TGTGCCAGCAGTATCCCAGGGTTAGGGGGCTACACCTTC. Amino acids: CASSIPGLGGYTF.

The V call is TRBV7-8, the J call TRBJ2-1; D is unresolved. This CDR3 is 13 amino acids long. Looked up from germline, CDR1 is SGHVS and CDR2 is FQNEAQ. Trimming stripped 1 base from V and 7 bases from J, with 8 bases between. Written as DNA, the CDR3 is TGTGCCAGCAGCTTAGTGATACAGAATGAGCAGTTCTTC. Translating gives CASSLVIQNEQFF.

The CDR3 reads CASSELPDRGQYYEQYF. For the CDR3, the DNA is TGCGCCAGCAGTGAATTGCCGGACAGGGGTCAATACTACGAGCAGTACTTC. The chain employs TRBV10-1 and TRBJ2-7, with 9 positions matching TRBD1. This CDR3 has 17 amino acids. Germline values: CDR1 WNHNN, CDR2 SYGVQD (reference sequence). Germline trimming cut 3 bases from V and 3 bases from J; bases unmatched to any gene: 12.

This clone showed up just a few times. The chain is built from TRBV25-1 and TRBJ2-5; 15 nucleotides match TRBD2. Germline CDR1 MGHDK, CDR2 SYGVNS. This CDR3 contains 18 residues. The trim removed 3 bases at V and 2 bases at J, leaving 7 bases unmatched. CDR3 sequence reads: CASSEGGTSGGWQETQYF. The CDR3 nucleotides are TGTGCCAGCAGTGAGGGTGGGACTAGCGGGGGGTGGCAAGAGACCCAGTACTTC.

The chain joins TRBV10-1 to TRBJ2-7, with 11 positions matching TRBD1. The V gene's germline CDR1 is WNHNN and CDR2 SYGVQD (reference sequence). This CDR3 region has 16 residues. V was clipped by 3 bases and J by 3 bases; unmatched bases: 7. The CDR3 region has the DNA TGCGCCAGCAGTGAATCCCCGGGACAGGGGGTCTACGAGCAGTACTTC. Translating gives CASSESPGQGVYEQYF.

V gene TRBV15 combines with J gene TRBJ1-1; possible D gene TRBD1, 6 bases. V was cut by 5 bases and J by 5 bases, with 12 bases left in between. Germline V CDR1 and CDR2: LNHNV, YYDKDF (reference sequence). The CDR3 runs 13 residues. The CDR3 nucleotides are TGTGCCACCAGCCTCCCAGGGGTTACTGAAGCTTTCTTT. Amino acids: CATSLPGVTEAFF. Looking up the rest from reference TRBV15 and TRBJ1-1 gives the full variable domain: DAMVIQNPRYQVTQFGKPVTLSCSQTLNHNVMYWYQQKSSQAPKLLFHYYDKDFNNEADTPDNFQSRRPNTSFCFLDIRSPGLGDTAMYLCATSLPGVTEAFFGQGTRLTVV.

This chain connects TRBV4-1 to TRBJ1-1; the D gene is possibly TRBD1 (5 bases). From germline, CDR1 is MGHRA and CDR2 YSYEKL. CDR3 length: 15 amino acids. Trimming cost V 0 bases and J 1 base, with 9 bases left between them. CDR3 region: CASSQEEGANTEAFF. In DNA, the CDR3 is TGCGCCAGCAGCCAAGAGGAAGGGGCGAACACTGAAGCTTTCTTT.

In this sample, this clone turned up a few times. CDR3 bases: TGTGCCAGCAGTGACCTAGCGGGGGCCGGGGAGCTGTTTTTT. The encoded protein is CASSDLAGAGELFF. J is TRBJ2-2 and V is TRBV2; 10 bases map to TRBD2. This CDR3 has 14 residues. The germline CDR1 and CDR2 sequences are SNHLY and FYNNEI. V dropped 3 bases and J dropped 6; count of bases not matched to a gene: 1.

The V gene is TRBV3-1 (or the pseudogene TRBV3-2), the J gene TRBJ2-2; D unresolved. Germline V gene sequence: CDR1 LGHDT, CDR2 YNNKEL (reference sequence). The ends were cut back, 4 bases at V and 1 base at J, with 7 bases in the middle. The CDR3 contains 14 residues. CDR3 nucleotides: TGTGCCAGCAGCCCCCCGGGGAACACCGGGGAGCTGTTTTTT. Translating gives CASSPPGNTGELFF.

The chain has TRBV5-1 and TRBJ2-1; 8 nucleotides match TRBD2. In germline, CDR1 is SGHRS, CDR2 YFSETQ. The CDR3 extends over 15 amino acids. J was trimmed by 5 bases and V by 2 bases; bases with no gene match: 6. CDR3: CASSFQGLGNNEQFF. In DNA form, the CDR3 reads TGCGCCAGCAGCTTTCAGGGACTAGGCAACAATGAGCAGTTCTTC.

This clone was detected only once. The gene calls are TRBV29-1 and TRBJ1-2; D may be TRBD1 (6 bases). CDR1 and CDR2 from the germline V gene are SQVTM and ANQGSEA. The V gene lost 5 bases and the J gene lost 6 bases, with 13 bases spanning the gap. This CDR3 contains 12 residues. CDR3 nucleotide sequence: TGCAGCGTTCAGGGGTTTAGCGATGGCTACACCTTC. This gives the protein CSVQGFSDGYTF.

The V and J genes are TRBV15 and TRBJ1-1; 7 positions match TRBD1. The CDR3 loop spans 15 amino acids. Unmatched junction bases numbered 7, after V lost 0 bases and J lost 6 bases. Germline-derived CDR1 and CDR2 are LNHNV and YYDKDF (reference sequence). The CDR3 DNA is TGTGCCACCAGCAGAGATTGGCAGGGGGTAGCTGAAGCTTTCTTT. Protein: CATSRDWQGVAEAFF.

The chain couples TRBV10-3 to TRBJ1-3; perhaps TRBD1 as D (6 bases). CDR1 is ENHRY, CDR2 SYGVKD, per germline. The CDR3 runs 15 residues. V lost 1 base and J lost 7, with 14 bases in between. The CDR3 DNA follows: TGTGCCATCAGTGAGTTTTCAGGGGCAGGGAACACCATATATTTT. Its protein is CAISEFSGAGNTIYF.

The V and J genes are TRBV5-4 and TRBJ2-5, with TRBD2 identical over 8 bases. After removal of 7 bases from V and 4 bases from J, the junction contained 15 bases not matched to a gene. The CDR3 runs 16 residues. CDR1 is SGHNT, CDR2 YYREEE, per germline (reference sequence). In DNA, the CDR3 is TGTGCCAGCGGGACTAGTGTTCCTCGGGTGGGAGAGACCCAGTACTTC. Protein product: CASGTSVPRVGETQYF.

A single count supports this clone. The J gene is TRBJ2-3, the V gene TRBV27, with TRBD1 matching 8 bases. CDR3 size: 15 residues. Germline CDR1 reads MNHEY; CDR2 reads SMNVEV (reference sequence). Unmatched junction bases numbered 6, after V lost 5 bases and J lost 2 bases. CDR3 DNA: TGTGCCAGCAGTCCATGGACAGGGAACACAGATACGCAGTATTTT. Protein sequence: CASSPWTGNTDTQYF.

The chain recombines TRBV6-5 with TRBJ2-7, with 11 bases identical to TRBD1. The germline CDR1 and CDR2 sequences are MNHEY and SVGAGI. The V and J ends lost 5 bases and 5 bases, in that order; junction bases with no gene match: 5. This CDR3 region has 14 residues. This CDR3 is CASSKDRGLHEQYF. CDR3 sequence (DNA): TGTGCCAGCAGTAAGGACAGGGGGCTGCACGAGCAGTACTTC.

The CDR3 here is CASSQDGTGSGNTIYF. As DNA, the CDR3 is TGTGCCAGCAGCCAAGATGGGACAGGATCTGGAAACACCATATATTTT. This sequence joins TRBV14 and TRBJ1-3; 8 nucleotides match TRBD1. Germline lookup yields CDR1 SGHDN and CDR2 FVKESK. V lost 0 bases and J lost 1; bases outside the gene matches: 2. This CDR3 comprises 16 residues.

This clone was recorded once. J is TRBJ2-1 and V is TRBV15; 7 nucleotides align to TRBD1. Germline trimming cut 0 bases from V and 8 bases from J; bases unmatched to any gene: 7. Germline V CDR1 and CDR2: LNHNV, YYDKDF (reference sequence). This CDR3 contains 15 residues. CDR3 amino acids: CATSRERGRMYEQFF. The CDR3 DNA sequence: TGTGCCACCAGCAGAGAAAGGGGGCGCATGTATGAGCAGTTCTTC.

The chain carries TRBV28 and TRBJ2-7; D remains unclear. The CDR3 length is 12 residues. V lost 5 bases and J 2 bases, leaving 7 bases between the germline ends. The V gene's germline CDR1 is MDHEN and CDR2 SYDVKM. This CDR3 is CASSISPYEQYF. The CDR3 DNA reads as TGTGCCAGCAGTATCTCTCCCTACGAGCAGTACTTC.

This clone was seen once. This chain connects TRBV29-1 to TRBJ2-1, with TRBD2 matching 11 bases. The CDR3 loop spans 16 amino acids. With V trimmed by 4 bases and J by 0 bases, 5 bases remained unmatched. The germline V gene encodes CDR1 SQVTM and CDR2 ANQGSEA. CDR3 nucleotides: TGCAGCGTTGCTAGCGGGGGGTTAAGCTCCTACAATGAGCAGTTCTTC. Its protein product is CSVASGGLSSYNEQFF.

This clone was found a few times. The chain links TRBV9 to TRBJ2-1; 9 bases line up with TRBD2. The CDR3 extends over 16 amino acids. V lost 0 bases and J lost 4; bases outside the gene matches: 5. CDR1 is SGDLS and CDR2 is YYNGEE in the germline V gene. This CDR3 reads CASSVGASGVYNEQFF. The CDR3 region has the DNA TGTGCCAGCAGCGTAGGGGCTAGCGGGGTTTACAATGAGCAGTTCTTC.

The V and J genes are TRBV5-1 and TRBJ1-1; 7 nucleotides match TRBD1. The V and J ends lost 0 bases and 2 bases, in that order; junction bases with no gene match: 4. CDR3 length: 15 amino acids. In germline, CDR1 is SGHRS, CDR2 YFSETQ. CDR3 in amino acids: CASSLGTGINTEAFF. The CDR3 DNA is TGCGCCAGCAGCTTGGGGACAGGAATCAACACTGAAGCTTTCTTT.

The CDR3 DNA reads as TGTGCCAGCAGTCTTAGCACAAAGAACACTGAAGCTTTCTTT. The encoded protein is CASSLSTKNTEAFF. J is TRBJ1-1 and V is TRBV5-5, with D hard to call. The V gene lost 5 bases and the J gene lost 1 base, with 12 bases spanning the gap. CDR3 length equals 14 residues. Germline V CDR1 and CDR2: SGHKS, YYEKEE (reference sequence).

Worth noting for this clone: Other DNA variants within this sample encode the same CDR3. The rearrangement links TRBV6-5 to TRBJ2-1; 11 nucleotides match TRBD2. Losses at the gene ends were 6 bases for V and 4 bases for J; bases not matched to a gene: 5. CDR1 and CDR2 from the germline V gene are MNHEY and SVGAGI. The CDR3 loop spans 15 amino acids. The CDR3 here is CASRPLAGGYNEQFF. The CDR3 region has the DNA TGTGCCAGCAGACCTTTAGCGGGGGGGTACAATGAGCAGTTCTTC.

The chain joins TRBV6-5 to TRBJ1-2; a weak D match, TRBD1 (6 bases). The CDR3 runs 11 residues. Germline V gene sequence: CDR1 MNHEY, CDR2 SVGAGI. V lost 6 bases and J lost 10, with 12 bases in between. The CDR3 is CASRAGVVYTF. CDR3 DNA sequence: TGTGCCAGCAGGGCAGGGGTTGTCTACACCTTC.